A single sample is the source of the 20 T cell receptor beta chains below, sequenced in a study of blood T cell repertoires in COVID-19. Sequencing was performed with immunoSEQ multiplex PCR; in TCRdb, only in-frame clones are kept and a portion is missing. The sample holds 250,000 to 350,000 clones, around 87% seen once. Sequencing was carried out using peripheral blood. These receptors all stem from a woman between 45 and 60 years old who had recovered from COVID-19.

The chain joins TRBV11-3 to TRBJ1-2, with D perhaps matching TRBD1 (6 bases). The germline V gene encodes CDR1 SGHNT and CDR2 YENEEA. This CDR3 has 14 amino acids. V was shortened by 0 bases and J by 8 bases, with 13 bases between the two germline ends. CDR3 residues: CASSLDLRGDGYTF. The CDR3 DNA follows: TGTGCCAGCAGCTTAGATCTCAGGGGTGACGGCTACACCTTC.

This chain connects TRBV7-3 to TRBJ2-3; no clear D gene. CDR1 is SGHTA and CDR2 is FQGTGA in the germline V gene. CDR3 length equals 13 residues. The V end was cut by 0 bases, the J end by 10 bases, with 11 bases between. The CDR3 DNA follows: TGTGCCAGCAGCTTAACTTTACAAGCGCCGCAGTATTTT. It encodes CASSLTLQAPQYF.

V gene TRBV30 combines with J gene TRBJ1-6; D ambiguous. V lost 4 bases and J 0 bases, leaving 7 bases between the germline ends. Germline CDR1 is GTSNPN and CDR2 is SVGIG (reference sequence). This CDR3 has 14 amino acids. DNA of the CDR3: TGTGCCTGGAAGAGAGGCTCCTATAATTCACCCCTCCACTTT. As protein: CAWKRGSYNSPLHF.

This sequence joins TRBV5-4 and TRBJ2-7, with TRBD2 matching over 12 bases. Losses at the gene ends were 0 bases for V and 4 bases for J; bases not matched to a gene: 2. CDR1 is SGHNT, CDR2 YYREEE, per germline (reference sequence). The length of the CDR3 is 15 residues. Here the CDR3 reads CASSLGGLAGYEQYF. DNA of the CDR3: TGTGCCAGCAGCTTGGGGGGACTAGCGGGTTACGAGCAGTACTTC.

This chain connects TRBV11-2 to TRBJ2-2, with D possibly matching TRBD1 (5 bases). This CDR3 is 14 amino acids long. CDR1 and CDR2 from the germline V gene are SGHAT and FQNNGV. The V and J ends lost 1 base and 8 bases respectively, with 11 bases between them. Written as DNA, the CDR3 is TGTGCCAGCAGCTTAGGACAGTCCCGAGGGGAGCTGTTTTTT. Translation gives CASSLGQSRGELFF.

V usage is TRBV11-2 and J usage is TRBJ2-7, with D possibly being TRBD2 (5 bases). In germline, CDR1 is SGHAT, CDR2 FQNNGV. The CDR3 totals 17 residues. Between the trimmed V and J ends, which lost 5 bases and 2 bases, there was a span of 22 bases. This CDR3 reads CASSRSGLRGTAYEQYF. Written as DNA, the CDR3 is TGTGCCAGCAGCCGGAGCGGTTTGAGAGGAACCGCCTACGAGCAGTACTTC.

A remark on this clone: The sample carries other DNA sequences with the same CDR3. CDR3 nucleotide sequence: TGTGCCAGCAGTTACAGGGGAGAGACCCAGTACTTC. Translating gives CASSYRGETQYF. The chain couples TRBV6-5 to TRBJ2-5, with D maybe TRBD1 (5 bases). CDR3 length: 12 amino acids. Germline V gives CDR1 MNHEY, CDR2 SVGAGI. V was pared by 2 bases and J by 4 bases, with 5 bases between.

This rearrangement joins TRBV6-2 or TRBV6-3 to TRBJ2-2; TRBD2 matches at 9 bases. The CDR3 spans 16 residues. V was clipped by 5 bases and J by 8 bases; unmatched bases: 12. Germline V lookup: CDR1 MNHEY, CDR2 SVGEGT. CDR3 in amino acids: CASSHLAGGPSGELFF. In nucleotides, the CDR3 is TGTGCCAGCAGTCACCTCGCGGGGGGGCCTTCTGGGGAGCTGTTTTTT.

Of note for this clone: At the DNA level, this CDR3 is encoded by other sequences in the same sample as well. The chain's CDR3 is CASSSGTGEGYGYTF. The DNA for the CDR3 is TGTGCCAGCAGCTCCGGGACAGGGGAAGGGTATGGCTACACCTTC. This rearrangement joins TRBV28 to TRBJ1-2, with 10 bases fitting TRBD1. The CDR3 is made up of 15 amino acids. The germline V gene has CDR1 MDHEN and CDR2 SYDVKM. V shed 6 bases and J 5 bases; nucleotides not matched to a gene: 9.

The chain recombines TRBV19 with TRBJ1-5; 8 nucleotides align to TRBD1. This CDR3 region has 15 residues. CDR1 and CDR2 from the germline V gene are LNHDA and SQIVND (reference sequence). V trimming: 7 bases; J trimming: 2 bases; junction bases outside the gene matches: 7. The CDR3, as DNA: TGTGCCAGTAATCGACAGGGGAATGGCAATCAGCCCCAGCATTTT. Its translation: CASNRQGNGNQPQHF.

This sequence joins TRBV3-1 (or the pseudogene TRBV3-2) and TRBJ2-7; 7 bases fit TRBD1. CDR1 and CDR2 from the germline V gene are LGHDT and YNNKEL (reference sequence). The CDR3 has 14 residues. With 2 bases clipped from V and 6 bases from J, the junction kept 7 bases outside the gene matches. The CDR3 region has the DNA TGTGCCAGCAGCCAAATAGGGGGCCAAGGCGAGCAGTACTTC. Its protein is CASSQIGGQGEQYF.

This clone was found once. This chain links TRBV15 with TRBJ2-3; TRBD1 aligns across 10 bases. Germline CDR1 is LNHNV and CDR2 is YYDKDF (reference sequence). The CDR3 spans 16 residues. V was clipped by 5 bases and J by 4 bases; unmatched bases: 9. CDR3 protein: CATSGRDRGGSDTQYF. The CDR3 DNA reads as TGTGCCACCAGCGGCCGGGACAGGGGAGGTTCAGATACGCAGTATTTT.

Here the CDR3 reads CASSLLDTQYF. The CDR3 DNA is TGTGCCAGCAGCTTACTAGATACGCAGTATTTT. The rearrangement joins TRBV7-8 to TRBJ2-3; D remains unclear. Looked up from germline, CDR1 is SGHVS and CDR2 is FQNEAQ. The V end lost 2 bases, the J end lost 5 bases, and 2 bases lay between the germline ends. The CDR3 spans 11 residues.

This rearrangement joins TRBV3-1 (or the pseudogene TRBV3-2) to TRBJ1-5; TRBD1 agrees at 8 bases. Germline CDR1 and CDR2: LGHDT and YNNKEL (reference sequence). After removal of 5 bases from V and 4 bases from J, the junction contained 13 bases not matched to a gene. The CDR3 spans 17 residues. The CDR3 DNA sequence: TGTGCCAGCAGCAACCGAGCCGCAGGGGGCAGGAATCAGCCCCAGCATTTT. It encodes CASSNRAAGGRNQPQHF.

This chain uses TRBV28 with TRBJ2-7, with D perhaps matching TRBD1 (6 bases). Germline lookup yields CDR1 MDHEN and CDR2 SYDVKM. Trimming shortened V by 2 bases and J by 3 bases, and 14 bases separated the two germline ends. The CDR3 is made up of 15 amino acids. The CDR3: CASSLIGQGRYEQYF. The CDR3 DNA reads TGTGCCAGCAGTTTAATCGGGCAGGGGCGCTACGAGCAGTACTTC.

V and J are TRBV6-2 or TRBV6-3 and TRBJ2-2; D perhaps matches TRBD1 (5 bases). The CDR3 spans 16 residues. Between the trimmed V and J ends, which lost 2 bases and 3 bases, there was a span of 13 bases. CDR1 and CDR2 (germline): MNHEY, SVGEGT. The CDR3 DNA follows: TGTGCCAGCAGTTACGCTACTGACAGCTACACCGGGGAGCTGTTTTTT. It translates to CASSYATDSYTGELFF.

The chain joins TRBV30 to TRBJ2-1; D uncertain. The CDR3 is 11 residues long. Trimming took 5 bases from V and 6 from J, leaving 8 bases between them. In germline, CDR1 is GTSNPN, CDR2 SVGIG (reference sequence). The CDR3 DNA reads as TGTGCCTGGCGACTGCTCAATGAGCAGTTCTTC. Translating it yields CAWRLLNEQFF.

As DNA, the CDR3 is TGTGCCAGCTCTGCCCTAACAGGGGGAGTCTTTGGCTACACCTTC. As protein: CASSALTGGVFGYTF. V is TRBV3-1 (or the pseudogene TRBV3-2) and J is TRBJ1-2, with TRBD1 identical over 8 bases. Germline values: CDR1 LGHDT, CDR2 YNNKEL (reference sequence). Losses at the gene ends were 8 bases for V and 7 bases for J; bases not matched to a gene: 15. The CDR3 has 15 amino acids.

J is TRBJ2-5 and V is TRBV7-2, with TRBD2 identical over 8 bases. V lost 4 bases and J lost 5; bases outside the gene matches: 6. This CDR3 has 14 amino acids. In germline, CDR1 is SGHTA, CDR2 FQGNSA. The CDR3 region has the DNA TGTGCCAGCAGCTCGTCCGGGACTAGGGAGACCCAGTACTTC. As protein: CASSSSGTRETQYF. Complete variable domain (other parts from reference TRBV7-2 and TRBJ2-5): GAGVSQSPSNKVTEKGKDVELRCDPISGHTALYWYRQSLGQGLEFLIYFQGNSAPDKSGLPSDRFSAERTGGSVSTLTIQRTQQEDSAVYLCASSSSGTRETQYFGPGTRLLVL.

The chain couples TRBV4-3 to TRBJ2-5, with 7 positions matching TRBD1. Germline V gene sequence: CDR1 LGHNA, CDR2 YSLEER. Trimming cost V 3 bases and J 2 bases; bases outside gene matches: 6. This CDR3 spans 15 amino acids. The CDR3 region has the DNA TGCGCCAGCAGCCAGATAGGACAGGAGCAAGAGACCCAGTACTTC. This sequence encodes CASSQIGQEQETQYF.